This TCR beta chain was captured by sequencing in a study of blood T cell repertoires in COVID-19. The overall study: Donors in the United States, Italy and Spain gave samples during acute or convalescent COVID-19. PBMCs, B-cell-depleted T cells, or T cells provided the cDNA or gDNA that made up the material.

Germline V gives CDR1 SGHNT, CDR2 YYREEE (reference sequence). Trimming removed 4 bases at V and 6 bases at J, with 13 bases between. The CDR3 is 13 amino acids. Authors' processing steps: Scientists estimated how many nucleated cells there were by amplifying reference gene primers. Sequenced by immunoSEQ multiplex PCR; TCRdb stores in-frame clones only, minus some. V and J calls and clone size are as listed in that table; D and trimming were resolved from the DNA. Here the sample spans 240,000 or so clones, over 65% being singletons. V usage is TRBV5-4 and J usage is TRBJ1-2, with D tentatively TRBD1 (6 bases). The sequencing sample was made of peripheral blood. The receptor was derived from an elderly woman with acute or convalescent COVID-19. The DNA for the CDR3 is TGTGCCAGCAGCCTTACAGGGACGGATGGCTACACCTTC. As protein: CASSLTGTDGYTF.